This T cell receptor beta chain was observed in a study of beta chain features in type 1 diabetes. On the study more broadly: Regarding age, gender and cell yields, patients proved similar to healthy donors.

A remark on this clone: What it binds is not known. Other DNA sequences in the sample encode the same CDR3.

Expressed TCRB transcripts got sequenced, as all isolated RNA was reverse transcribed. TCRdb keeps only in-frame clones here, not all; method: immunoSEQ multiplex PCR. The sample carries hundreds of thousands of clones, 11% to 15% recorded once. The CDR3 is 15 amino acids. Germline loops: CDR1 SQVTM, CDR2 ANQGSEA. V was cut by 6 bases and J by 4 bases, with 19 bases left in between. Each donor gave one heparinised blood draw averaging around 120 mL. Naive, central memory, regulatory and stem cell-like memory cells within the CD4+ compartment were sorted using CD45RO/CCR7/CD25/CD127/CD95/CD27. Points from the study as a whole: Moderate but significant shortening of TCRB CDR3s was recorded in all four CD4+ subsets from Type 1 diabetes patients.

This sequence was found in a man aged 30 to 39 in good health. The gene calls are TRBV29-1 and TRBJ1-3; maybe TRBD1 (5 bases). Sequenced input: central memory CD4+ T cells from blood. The CDR3 protein is CSVFDPRGAGNTIYF. Here the CDR3 DNA reads TGCAGCGTCTTCGATCCTAGGGGAGCGGGAAACACCATATATTTT.